This TCR beta chain originates from a study of OX40 agonist ivuxolimab in advanced cancers. On the study more broadly: Partial responses were achieved by three patients, one with hepatocellular carcinoma and two with cutaneous melanoma.

Systemic immunosuppression or autoimmune disease history was grounds to exclude patients. With baseline, cycle 4 day 1, and cycle 7 day 1 as timepoints, blood was sampled. Concerning this clone: Its antigen is currently unknown.

General observations from the study: There was clonal expansion of CD4+ and CD8+ blood T cells by week 6 at 0.1 to 3.0 mg/kg.

Sequencing used immunoSEQ multiplex PCR; TCRdb keeps in-frame clones, though not all of them. This repertoire shows 70,000 to 90,000 clones, around 90% found once; its top ten account for 0.37%. V lost 5 bases to trimming and J lost 10 bases; unmatched junction nucleotides: 6. This CDR3 is 12 amino acids long. Germline V gene data show CDR1 as WNHNN and CDR2 as SYGVQD (reference sequence). The sequencing used CD4+ or CD8+ T cells sorted from blood, collected in a trial of the OX40 agonist ivuxolimab. This receptor was identified in an adult with an advanced solid tumor such as melanoma, head and neck, liver or kidney cancer. The chain couples TRBV10-1 to TRBJ1-1; 8 bases align to TRBD1. This CDR3 is CASSFDRGPAFF. As DNA, the CDR3 is TGCGCCAGCAGTTTCGACAGGGGTCCAGCTTTCTTT.